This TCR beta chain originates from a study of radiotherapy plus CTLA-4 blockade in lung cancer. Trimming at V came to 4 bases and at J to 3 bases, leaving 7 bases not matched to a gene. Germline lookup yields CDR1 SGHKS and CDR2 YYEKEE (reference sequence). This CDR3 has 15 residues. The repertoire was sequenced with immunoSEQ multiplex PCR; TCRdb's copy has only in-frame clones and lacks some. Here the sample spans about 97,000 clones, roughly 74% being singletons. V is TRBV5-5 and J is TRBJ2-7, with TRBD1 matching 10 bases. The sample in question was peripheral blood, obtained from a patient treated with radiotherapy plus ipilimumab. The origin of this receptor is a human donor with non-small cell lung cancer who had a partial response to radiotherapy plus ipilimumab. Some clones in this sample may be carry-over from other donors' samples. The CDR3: CASSTGGTGDYEQYF. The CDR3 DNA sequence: TGTGCCAGCAGCACGGGTGGGACAGGGGACTACGAGCAGTACTTC.